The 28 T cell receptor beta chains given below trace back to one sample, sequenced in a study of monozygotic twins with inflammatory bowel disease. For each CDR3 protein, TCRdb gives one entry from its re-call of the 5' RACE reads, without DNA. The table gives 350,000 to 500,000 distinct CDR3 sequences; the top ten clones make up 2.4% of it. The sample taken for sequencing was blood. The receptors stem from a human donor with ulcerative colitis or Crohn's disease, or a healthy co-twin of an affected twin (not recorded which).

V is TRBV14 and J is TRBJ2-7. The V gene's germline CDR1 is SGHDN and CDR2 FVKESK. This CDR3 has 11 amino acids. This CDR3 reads CASSHQDEQYF.

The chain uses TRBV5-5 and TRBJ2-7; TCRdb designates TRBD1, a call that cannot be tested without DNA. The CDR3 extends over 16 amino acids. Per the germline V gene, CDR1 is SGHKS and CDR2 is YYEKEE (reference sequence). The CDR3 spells CASSLAPGTSSYEQYF.

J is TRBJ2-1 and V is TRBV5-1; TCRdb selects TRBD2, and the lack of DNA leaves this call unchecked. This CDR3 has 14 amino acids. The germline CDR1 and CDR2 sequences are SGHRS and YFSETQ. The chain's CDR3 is CASSLDLAGNEQFF.

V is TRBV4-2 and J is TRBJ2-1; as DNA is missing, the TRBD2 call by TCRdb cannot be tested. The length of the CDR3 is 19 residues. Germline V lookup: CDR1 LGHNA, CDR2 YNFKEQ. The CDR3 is CASSQGGGSWTSMYNEQFF.

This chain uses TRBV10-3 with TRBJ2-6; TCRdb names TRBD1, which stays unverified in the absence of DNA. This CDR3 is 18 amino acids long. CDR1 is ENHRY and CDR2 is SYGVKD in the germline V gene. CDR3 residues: CAISPGQTRNSGANVLTF.

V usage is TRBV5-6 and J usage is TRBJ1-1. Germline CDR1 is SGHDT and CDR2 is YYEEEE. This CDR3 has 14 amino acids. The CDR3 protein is CASSLAWGRTGAFF.

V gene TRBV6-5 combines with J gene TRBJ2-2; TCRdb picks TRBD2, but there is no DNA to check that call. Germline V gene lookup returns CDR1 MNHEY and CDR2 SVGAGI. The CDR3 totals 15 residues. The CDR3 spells CASSTSGGAPGELFF.

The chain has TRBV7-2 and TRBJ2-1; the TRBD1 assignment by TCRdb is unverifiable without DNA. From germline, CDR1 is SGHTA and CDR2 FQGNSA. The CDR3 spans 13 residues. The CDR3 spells CASSLRGFNEQFF.

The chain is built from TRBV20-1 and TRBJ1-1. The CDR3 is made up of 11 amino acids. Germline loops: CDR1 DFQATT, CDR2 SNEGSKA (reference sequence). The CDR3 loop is CSARDMDEAFF.

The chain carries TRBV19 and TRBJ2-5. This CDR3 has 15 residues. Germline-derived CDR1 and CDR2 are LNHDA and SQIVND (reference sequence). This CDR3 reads CASSIELYGEETQYF.

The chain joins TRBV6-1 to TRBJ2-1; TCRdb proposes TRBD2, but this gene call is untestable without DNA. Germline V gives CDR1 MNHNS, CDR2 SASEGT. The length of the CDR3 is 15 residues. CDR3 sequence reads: CASSTPGTSYNEQFF.

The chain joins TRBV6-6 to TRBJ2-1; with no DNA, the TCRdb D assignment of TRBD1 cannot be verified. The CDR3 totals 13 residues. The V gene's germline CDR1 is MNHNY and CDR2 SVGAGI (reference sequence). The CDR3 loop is CASSSTGGNEQFF.

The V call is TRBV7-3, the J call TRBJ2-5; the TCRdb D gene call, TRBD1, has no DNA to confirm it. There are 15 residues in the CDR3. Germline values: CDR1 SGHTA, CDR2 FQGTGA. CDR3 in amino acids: CASSLFAGGQETQYF.

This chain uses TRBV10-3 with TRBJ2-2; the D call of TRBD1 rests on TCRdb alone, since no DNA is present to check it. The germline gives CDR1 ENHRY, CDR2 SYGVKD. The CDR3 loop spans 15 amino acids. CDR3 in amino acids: CAISAGTVNTGELFF.

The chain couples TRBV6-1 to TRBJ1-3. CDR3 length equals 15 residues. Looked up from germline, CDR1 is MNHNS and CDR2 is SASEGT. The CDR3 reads CASRNGVLSGNTIYF.

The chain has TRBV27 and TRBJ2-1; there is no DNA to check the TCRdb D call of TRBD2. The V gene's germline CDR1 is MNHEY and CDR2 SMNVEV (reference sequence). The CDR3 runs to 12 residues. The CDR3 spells CASSLIAGEEFF.

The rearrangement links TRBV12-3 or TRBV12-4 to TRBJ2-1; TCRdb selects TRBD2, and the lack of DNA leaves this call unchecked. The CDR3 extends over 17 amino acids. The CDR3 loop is CASRPTSGGPLYNEQFF.

CDR3 amino acids: CASSRDGDIQYF. The gene calls are TRBV9 and TRBJ2-4. Germline CDR1 and CDR2: SGDLS and YYNGEE. The CDR3 is 12 amino acids. The full variable domain, its missing parts supplied by reference TRBV9 and TRBJ2-4, is DSGVTQTPKHLITATGQRVTLRCSPRSGDLSVYWYQQSLDQGLQFLIQYYNGEERAKGNILERFSAQQFPDLHSELNLSSLELGDSALYFCASSRDGDIQYFGAGTRLSVL.

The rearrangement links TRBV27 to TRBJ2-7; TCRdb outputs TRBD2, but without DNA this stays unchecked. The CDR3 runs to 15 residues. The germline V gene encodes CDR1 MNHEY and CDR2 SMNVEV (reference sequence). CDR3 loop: CASSLSGQGGFEQYF.

CDR3 residues: CASSFIGDGELFF. The chain is built from TRBV11-2 and TRBJ2-2; checking the TCRdb D call of TRBD1 is not possible without DNA. From germline, CDR1 is SGHAT and CDR2 FQNNGV. This CDR3 has 13 residues.

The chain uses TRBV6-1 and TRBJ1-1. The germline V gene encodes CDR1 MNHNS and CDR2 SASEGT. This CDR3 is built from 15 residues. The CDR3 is CASSKPKGKNTEAFF.

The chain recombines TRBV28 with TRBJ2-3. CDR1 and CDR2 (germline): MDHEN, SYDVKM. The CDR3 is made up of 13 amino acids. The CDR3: CAEQEPNTDTQYF.

CDR3 protein: CASSLAQTVDNEQFF. This rearrangement joins TRBV11-1 to TRBJ2-1. In germline, CDR1 is SGHAT, CDR2 FQDESV (reference sequence). The CDR3 runs to 15 residues.

The CDR3 reads CSVAGTDSYEQYF. This sequence joins TRBV29-1 and TRBJ2-7; without DNA, the TCRdb call of TRBD1 cannot be checked. The CDR3 covers 13 residues. Germline lookup yields CDR1 SQVTM and CDR2 ANQGSEA.

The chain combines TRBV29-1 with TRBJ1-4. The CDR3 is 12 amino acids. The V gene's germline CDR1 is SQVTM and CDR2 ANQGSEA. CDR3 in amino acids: CSVATYPEKLFF.

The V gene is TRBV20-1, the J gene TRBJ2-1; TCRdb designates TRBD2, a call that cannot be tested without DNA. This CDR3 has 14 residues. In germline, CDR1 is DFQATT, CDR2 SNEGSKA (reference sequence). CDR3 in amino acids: CSALGLADGNEQFF.

The CDR3 protein is CASSLSQKAGPLHF. This rearrangement joins TRBV12-3 or TRBV12-4 to TRBJ1-6. The CDR3 is 14 amino acids.

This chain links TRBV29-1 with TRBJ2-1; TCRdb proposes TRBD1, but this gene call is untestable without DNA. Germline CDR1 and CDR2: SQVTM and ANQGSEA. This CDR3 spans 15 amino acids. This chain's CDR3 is CSVGTGGPSYNEQFF.